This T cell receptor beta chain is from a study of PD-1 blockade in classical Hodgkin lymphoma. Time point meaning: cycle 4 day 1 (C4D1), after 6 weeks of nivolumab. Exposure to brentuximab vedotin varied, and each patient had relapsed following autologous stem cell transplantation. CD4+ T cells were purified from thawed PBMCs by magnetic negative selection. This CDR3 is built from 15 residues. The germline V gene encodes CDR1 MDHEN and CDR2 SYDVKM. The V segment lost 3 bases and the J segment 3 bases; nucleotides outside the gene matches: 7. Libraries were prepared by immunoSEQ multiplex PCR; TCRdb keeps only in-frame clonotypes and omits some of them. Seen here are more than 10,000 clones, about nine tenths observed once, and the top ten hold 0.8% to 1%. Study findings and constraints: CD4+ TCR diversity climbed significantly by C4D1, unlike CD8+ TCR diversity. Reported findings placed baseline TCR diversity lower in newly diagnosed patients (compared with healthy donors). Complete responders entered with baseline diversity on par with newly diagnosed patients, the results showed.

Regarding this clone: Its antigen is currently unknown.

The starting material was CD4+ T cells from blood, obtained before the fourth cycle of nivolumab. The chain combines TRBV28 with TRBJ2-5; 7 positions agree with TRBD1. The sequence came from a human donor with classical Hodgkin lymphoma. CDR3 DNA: TGTGCCAGCAGTTTCCTTGAACAGGGGAAAGAGACCCAGTACTTC. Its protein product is CASSFLEQGKETQYF.